This entry describes one T cell receptor beta chain. Its target is unknown. One end of the junction varies from germline; a read error may be responsible. Total RNA and DNA came together from approximately 20-30 mg of bulk tissue without cell sorting. Primary liver carcinoma in the patients was surgically resected. Germline V CDR1 and CDR2: LGHNA, YNFKEQ. The CDR3 consists of 15 residues. With roughly 540 ng total RNA as template and a constant-region primer, TCR beta cDNA was made. Nested multiplex PCR, run for three rounds with slightly modified ARM-PCR, yielded TCR beta libraries. TRBV1-TRBV30 forward primers paired with a C-beta reverse primer drove the first two PCR rounds, about 11 cycles each. One entry per CDR3 protein results from TCRdb running MiXCR on the multiplex PCR reads. The table includes tens of thousands of distinct CDR3 sequences, 71% detected once. This entry belongs to a study of tumor-infiltrating lymphocytes in primary liver carcinoma. As for the study in general: Between 4.2 and 10 cm across, the tumors were all of stage T1-T3 N0M0.

Regarding the study as a whole: Tumors reached a significantly greater top-250-clone fraction than blood did (p = 0.039).

The sample consisted of liver tumor tissue from sampling region 4. Subset denoted: tumor region T4, right-lateral pole. The V call is TRBV4-2, the J call TRBJ1-2; the D gene is possibly TRBD1 (6 bases). This receptor was taken from a woman aged 55-75 years with primary liver carcinoma and hepatitis B virus infection. CDR3 protein: CASCQDGARGRGYTF. CDR3 in DNA: TGTGCCAGCTGCCAAGATGGCGCCAGGGGTCGTGGCTACACCTTC.